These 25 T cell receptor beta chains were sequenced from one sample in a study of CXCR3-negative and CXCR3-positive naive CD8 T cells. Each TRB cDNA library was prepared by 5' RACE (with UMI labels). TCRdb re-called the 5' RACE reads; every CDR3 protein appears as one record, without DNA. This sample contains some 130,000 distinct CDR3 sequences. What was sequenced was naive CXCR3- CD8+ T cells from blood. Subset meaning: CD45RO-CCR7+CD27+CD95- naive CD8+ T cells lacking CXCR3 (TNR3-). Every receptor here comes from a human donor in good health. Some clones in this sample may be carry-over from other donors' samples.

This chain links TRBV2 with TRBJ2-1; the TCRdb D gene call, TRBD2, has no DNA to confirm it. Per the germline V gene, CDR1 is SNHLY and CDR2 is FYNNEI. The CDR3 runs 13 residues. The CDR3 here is CASIDGTNNEQFF.

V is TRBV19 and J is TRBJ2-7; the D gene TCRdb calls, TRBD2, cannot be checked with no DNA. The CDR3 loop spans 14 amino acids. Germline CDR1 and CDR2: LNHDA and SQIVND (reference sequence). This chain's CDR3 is CASSIWGGEYEQYF.

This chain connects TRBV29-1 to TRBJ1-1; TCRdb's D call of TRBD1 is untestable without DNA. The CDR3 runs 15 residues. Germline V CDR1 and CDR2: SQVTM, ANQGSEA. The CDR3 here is CSVYFLQGQNTEAFF.

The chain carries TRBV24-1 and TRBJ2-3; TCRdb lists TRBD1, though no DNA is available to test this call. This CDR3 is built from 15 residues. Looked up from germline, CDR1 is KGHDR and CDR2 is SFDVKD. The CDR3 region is CATSDTSGRGDTQYF.

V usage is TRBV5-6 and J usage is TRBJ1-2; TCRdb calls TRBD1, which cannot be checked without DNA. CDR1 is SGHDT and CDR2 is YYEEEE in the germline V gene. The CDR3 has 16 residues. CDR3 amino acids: CASSLDVGQWESGYTF.

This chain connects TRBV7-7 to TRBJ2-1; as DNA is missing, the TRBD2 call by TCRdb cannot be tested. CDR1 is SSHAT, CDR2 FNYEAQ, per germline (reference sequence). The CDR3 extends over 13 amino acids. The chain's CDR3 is CASSLGTANEQFF.

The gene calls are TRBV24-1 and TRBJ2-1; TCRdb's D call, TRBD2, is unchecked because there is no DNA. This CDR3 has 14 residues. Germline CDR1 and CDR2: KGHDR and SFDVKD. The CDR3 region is CATSDVTSRNEQFF.

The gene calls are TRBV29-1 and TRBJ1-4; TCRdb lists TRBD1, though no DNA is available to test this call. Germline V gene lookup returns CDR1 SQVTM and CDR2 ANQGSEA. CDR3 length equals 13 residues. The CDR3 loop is CSVLGTGVEKLFF.

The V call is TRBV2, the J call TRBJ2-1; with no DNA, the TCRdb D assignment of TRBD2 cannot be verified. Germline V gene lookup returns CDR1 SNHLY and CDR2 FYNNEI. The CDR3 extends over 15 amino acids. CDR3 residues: CASRDIPQSYNEQFF.

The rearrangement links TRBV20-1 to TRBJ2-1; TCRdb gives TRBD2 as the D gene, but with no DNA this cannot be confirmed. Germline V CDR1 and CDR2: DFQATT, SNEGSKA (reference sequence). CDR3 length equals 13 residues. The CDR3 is CSARRLAGNEQFF.

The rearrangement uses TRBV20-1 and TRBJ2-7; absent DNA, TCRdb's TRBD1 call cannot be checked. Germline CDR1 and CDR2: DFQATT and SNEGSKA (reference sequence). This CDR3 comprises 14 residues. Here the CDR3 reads CSAKDGGGIDEQYF.

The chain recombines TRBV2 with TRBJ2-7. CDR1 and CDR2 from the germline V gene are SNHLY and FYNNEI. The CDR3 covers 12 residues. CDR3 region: CASREGFYEQYF.

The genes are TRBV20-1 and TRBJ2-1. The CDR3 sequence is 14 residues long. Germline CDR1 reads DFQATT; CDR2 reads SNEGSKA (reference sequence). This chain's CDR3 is CSARDIVGYNEQFF.

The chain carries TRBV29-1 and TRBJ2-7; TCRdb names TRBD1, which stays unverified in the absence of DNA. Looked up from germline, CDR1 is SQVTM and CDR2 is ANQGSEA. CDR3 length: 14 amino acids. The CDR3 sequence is CSVAGGQLTYEQYF.

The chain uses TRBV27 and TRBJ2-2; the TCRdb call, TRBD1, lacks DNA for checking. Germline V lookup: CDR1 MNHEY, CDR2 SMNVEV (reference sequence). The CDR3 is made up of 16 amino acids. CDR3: CASSFLDSLNTGELFF.

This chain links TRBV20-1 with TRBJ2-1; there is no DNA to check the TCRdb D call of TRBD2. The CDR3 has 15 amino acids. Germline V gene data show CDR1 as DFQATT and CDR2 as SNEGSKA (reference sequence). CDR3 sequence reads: CSASSGGPPYNEQFF.

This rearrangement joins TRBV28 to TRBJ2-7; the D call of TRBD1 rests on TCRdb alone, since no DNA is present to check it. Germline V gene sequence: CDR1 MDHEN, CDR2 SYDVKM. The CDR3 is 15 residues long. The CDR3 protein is CASSLDGTGAYEQYF.

This CDR3 is CASSPRPRDISYEQYF. The chain couples TRBV5-1 to TRBJ2-7; checking the TCRdb D call of TRBD1 is not possible without DNA. Germline V gene data show CDR1 as SGHRS and CDR2 as YFSETQ. The CDR3 length is 16 residues.

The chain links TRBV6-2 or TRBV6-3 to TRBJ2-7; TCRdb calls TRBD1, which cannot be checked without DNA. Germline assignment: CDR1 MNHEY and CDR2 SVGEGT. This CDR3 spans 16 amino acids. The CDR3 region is CASSDLNEGAPYEQYF.

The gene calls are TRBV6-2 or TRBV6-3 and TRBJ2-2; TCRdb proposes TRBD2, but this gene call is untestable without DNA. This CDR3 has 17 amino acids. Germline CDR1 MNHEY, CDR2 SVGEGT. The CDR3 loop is CASSYSIGGKNTGELFF.

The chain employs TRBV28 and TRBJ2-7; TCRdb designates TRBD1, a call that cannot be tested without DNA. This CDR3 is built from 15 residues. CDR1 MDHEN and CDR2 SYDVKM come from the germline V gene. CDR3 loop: CASSPQTGGSYEQYF.

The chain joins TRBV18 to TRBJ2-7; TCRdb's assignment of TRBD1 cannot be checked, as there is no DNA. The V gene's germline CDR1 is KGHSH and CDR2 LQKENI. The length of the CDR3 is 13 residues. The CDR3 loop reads CASSGTDSYEQYF.

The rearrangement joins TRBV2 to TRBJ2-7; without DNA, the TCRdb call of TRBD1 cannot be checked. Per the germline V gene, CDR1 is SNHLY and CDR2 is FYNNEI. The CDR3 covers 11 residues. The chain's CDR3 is CASSGRGEQYF.

The CDR3 sequence is CASGPGTSSYNEQFF. V is TRBV12-5 and J is TRBJ2-1; checking the TCRdb D call of TRBD2 is not possible without DNA. The V gene's germline CDR1 is LGHNT and CDR2 FRNRAP. CDR3 length equals 15 residues.

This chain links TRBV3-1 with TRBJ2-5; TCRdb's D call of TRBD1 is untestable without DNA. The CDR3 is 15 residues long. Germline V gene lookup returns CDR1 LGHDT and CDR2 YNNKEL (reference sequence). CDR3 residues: CASSQVGQLQETQYF.